This entry is about one T cell receptor (beta chain). The method was immunoSEQ multiplex PCR; TCRdb's version includes in-frame clones alone and lacks a portion of them. The sample contains about 250,000 clones, roughly nine tenths of which appear only once. This specimen belongs to a study of blood T cell repertoires in COVID-19. The CDR3 runs to 14 residues. Germline V gives CDR1 MNHEY, CDR2 SVGAGI. V shed 2 bases and J shed 6 bases, with 13 bases lying between them. The specimen sequenced was peripheral blood. The chain employs TRBV6-5 and TRBJ1-2; D unresolved. This clonotype originated in a man aged 18 to 35 with active or convalescent COVID-19. CDR3 DNA: TGTGCCAGCAGTTACACTCCGCGGGCAGATGGCTACACCTTC. Protein: CASSYTPRADGYTF.